This T cell receptor beta chain was sequenced during a study of regulatory T cells in long-lasting Graves disease. The time point: persistent/refractory GD, antithyroid drugs over 5 years with positive TRAb. PBMCs were the source of the RNA used for TCR sequencing. With V trimmed by 5 bases and J by 0 bases, 9 bases remained unmatched. There are 16 residues in the CDR3. Per the germline V gene, CDR1 is SEHNR and CDR2 is FQNEAQ (reference sequence). With iRepertoire HTBI primers and Arm-PCR of CDR3 regions, TCR beta libraries were built. TCRdb ran MiXCR on the multiplex PCR reads and lists one entry per CDR3 protein. Found here are fewer than 450,000 distinct CDR3 sequences, less than 25% of them singletons; the top ten hold roughly 20%. This clonotype came up many times.

This receptor was identified in a female donor with Graves disease. The specimen comprised peripheral blood mononuclear cells (PBMCs), sampled when the disease was refractory, from a patient treated with antithyroid drugs. The chain employs TRBV7-9 and TRBJ1-1; 7 bases align to TRBD1. The CDR3 region has the DNA TGTGCCAGCAGCCGCCCGACAGGGATCTTGAACACTGAAGCTTTCTTT. Translated: CASSRPTGILNTEAFF.